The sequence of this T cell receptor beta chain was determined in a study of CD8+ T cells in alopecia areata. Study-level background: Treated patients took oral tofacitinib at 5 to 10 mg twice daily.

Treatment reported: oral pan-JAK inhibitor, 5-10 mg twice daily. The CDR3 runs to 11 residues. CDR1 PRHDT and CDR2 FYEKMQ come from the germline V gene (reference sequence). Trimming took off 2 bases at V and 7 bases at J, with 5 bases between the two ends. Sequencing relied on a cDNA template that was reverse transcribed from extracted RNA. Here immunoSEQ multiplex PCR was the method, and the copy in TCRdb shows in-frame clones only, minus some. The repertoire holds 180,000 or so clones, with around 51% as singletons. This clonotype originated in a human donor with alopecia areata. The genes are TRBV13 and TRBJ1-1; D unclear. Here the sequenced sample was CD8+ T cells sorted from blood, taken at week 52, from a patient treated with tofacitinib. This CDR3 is CASSLFGEAFF. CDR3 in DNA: TGTGCCAGCAGCTTATTCGGTGAAGCTTTCTTT.